This entry is about one TCR beta chain. The RNA, about 0.5 to 1 ug, was put through reverse transcription using random hexamers. The TCR beta CDR3 was amplified by immunoSEQ multiplex PCR across 54 Vbeta, 13 Jbeta. Using its own MiXCR run on the immunoSEQ multiplex PCR reads, TCRdb lists one record per CDR3 protein. The data contain about 240,000 distinct CDR3 sequences, 90% to 97% of them singletons. These data come from a study of CD8 T cells in Susac syndrome. The overall study: Clinical remission applied to 8 or 9 sequenced Susac syndrome patients, and roughly six had active disease. Intravenous immunoglobulin alone or corticosteroids were being given to patients with Susac syndrome at blood draw, unless they were therapy-naive.

Patients with Susac syndrome met diagnostic criteria defined recently for definite or probable disease. Germline V gene data show CDR1 as SGHRS and CDR2 as YFSETQ. This CDR3 has 16 amino acids. V lost 0 bases and J lost 1, with 12 bases in between. This rearrangement joins TRBV5-1 to TRBJ2-3, with D uncertain. Sequenced material: CD4+ T cells from PBMCs. This receptor was taken from a human donor with Susac syndrome. This CDR3 is CASSLAVGEGTDTQYF. The DNA for the CDR3 is TGCGCCAGCAGCTTGGCGGTAGGAGAAGGCACAGATACGCAGTATTTT.